One T cell receptor beta chain is described in this entry. Original processing notes: Nucleated cell number was recorded as an estimate derived from reference gene primer amplification. Sequencing used immunoSEQ multiplex PCR; TCRdb keeps in-frame clones, though not all of them. For V, J and clone size, that table is used; D and trimming come from the DNA. The table includes more than 100,000 clones, around 81% detected once. The data are from a study of blood T cell repertoires in COVID-19. Study in general: The cDNA or gDNA used as material had been derived from T cells, B-cell-depleted T cells, or PBMCs.

This CDR3 has 15 residues. Unmatched junction bases numbered 11, after V lost 7 bases and J lost 7 bases. Germline V lookup: CDR1 LNHDA, CDR2 SQIVND (reference sequence). The J gene is TRBJ1-5, the V gene TRBV19; 9 nucleotides match TRBD1. This sequence was found in a woman aged 55-70 years with active or convalescent COVID-19. Sequencing was done on a sample of peripheral blood. The CDR3 sequence: CASTRGQGVDQPQHF. The CDR3 DNA follows: TGTGCCAGTACCAGGGGACAGGGAGTAGACCAGCCCCAGCATTTT. The full variable domain, with the rest looked up from reference TRBV19 and TRBJ1-5, is DGGITQSPKYLFRKEGQNVTLSCEQNLNHDAMYWYRQDPGQGLRLIYYSQIVNDFQKGDIAEGYSVSREKKESFPLTVTSAQKNPTAFYLCASTRGQGVDQPQHFGDGTRLSIL.